This is a list of T cell receptor beta chains from one sample in a study of cytomegalovirus exposure and HLA in healthy donors. Assay: immunoSEQ multiplex PCR; the TCRdb copy retains only in-frame clones and omits some. The sample lists around 140,000 clones; around 9% were seen once. The sequenced sample was PBMCs. These receptors all stem from a woman in her 40s in good health and CMV-seropositive. Both conserved end residues are part of each CDR3. Only some rows state a clone size, as once, few, many or a class for expanded clones.

CDR3 length | J gene | V gene | clone size | CDR3 protein
14 | TRBJ2-4 | TRBV5-5 | . | CASSTGTLKNIQYF
17 | TRBJ2-7 | TRBV11-1 | few | CASSLASGTGSSYEQYF
14 | TRBJ2-2 | TRBV18 | . | CASETGVSTGELFF
15 | TRBJ1-1 | TRBV6-5 | few | CASSYGPKGRTEAFF
15 | TRBJ2-7 | TRBV6-6 | few | CASSRTGTYAGEQYF
17 | TRBJ1-2 | TRBV18 | . | CASSPLGQGDTNYGYTF
14 | TRBJ2-7 | TRBV5-1 | few | CASSLDQGAYEQYF
14 | TRBJ2-1 | TRBV6-6 | . | CASETETSLVGWFF
12 | TRBJ1-5 | TRBV10-3 | . | CAISGGDQPQHF
13 | TRBJ1-4 | TRBV7-9 | few | CASSSWPNEKLFF
15 | TRBJ1-5 | TRBV15 | . | CATSRASGSNQPQHF
15 | TRBJ2-7 | TRBV10-1 | few | CASSESRTGTYEQYF